In this sample, the clone carrying this T cell receptor beta chain turned up many times. Its antigen is currently unknown. V lost 2 bases and J lost 4, with 3 bases in between. The CDR3 sequence is 11 residues long. Preparation of the TCRbeta library used unique molecular identifiers. TCRdb fed the PCR reads into MiXCR, producing one record per CDR3 protein. The data show about 460,000 distinct CDR3 sequences, about an eighth seen once. This sample was included in a study of T-cell reconstitution after alpha-beta-depleted transplantation in children. Overall study findings and caveats: T-cell counts and diversity at one year following transplant were attributed mainly to newly produced T cells.

Sequencing used PBMCs, mostly from graft donor cells, obtained 180 days after TCRalphabeta/CD19-depleted stem cell transplant. V gene TRBV12-3 or TRBV12-4 combines with J gene TRBJ2-7; D unclear. The clonotype comes from a female patient aged 2 to 10 who had a stem cell transplant for aplastic anemia, so the T cells may come from the graft donor. CDR3 protein: CASSLKYEQYF. In nucleotides, the CDR3 is TGTGCCAGCAGTTTAAAGTACGAGCAGTACTTC.